This T cell receptor beta chain was retrieved from a study of blood T cell repertoires in COVID-19. Data came from immunoSEQ multiplex PCR; TCRdb stores just in-frame clones and leaves some out. The top ten hold 1.7% of the sample, which has about 400,000 clones, around 92% seen once. Germline CDR1 and CDR2: SNHLY and FYNNEI. The CDR3 runs 14 residues. Trimming took 5 bases from V and 1 from J, leaving 11 bases between them. This chain connects TRBV2 to TRBJ1-1; D ambiguous. The sequence derives from a woman in her thirties who had recovered from COVID-19. Material for sequencing was PBMCs or T cells enriched from blood (not recorded which). CDR3 in amino acids: CASSTRTENTEAFF. CDR3 nucleotides: TGTGCCAGCAGTACCCGAACAGAGAACACTGAAGCTTTCTTT.